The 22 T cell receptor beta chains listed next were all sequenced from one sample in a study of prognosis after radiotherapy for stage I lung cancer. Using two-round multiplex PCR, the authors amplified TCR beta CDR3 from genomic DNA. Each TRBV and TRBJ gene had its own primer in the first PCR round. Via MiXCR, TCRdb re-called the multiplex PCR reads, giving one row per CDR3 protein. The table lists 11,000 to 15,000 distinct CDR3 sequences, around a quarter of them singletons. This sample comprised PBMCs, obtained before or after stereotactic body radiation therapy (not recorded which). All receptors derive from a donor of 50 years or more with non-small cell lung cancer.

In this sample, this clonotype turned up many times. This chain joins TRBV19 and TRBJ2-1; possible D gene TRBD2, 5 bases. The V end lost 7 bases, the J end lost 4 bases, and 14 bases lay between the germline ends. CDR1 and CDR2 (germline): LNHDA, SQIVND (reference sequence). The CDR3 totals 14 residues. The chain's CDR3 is CASKSRAEYNEQFF. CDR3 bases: TGTGCCAGTAAATCCAGAGCGGAGTACAATGAGCAGTTCTTC.

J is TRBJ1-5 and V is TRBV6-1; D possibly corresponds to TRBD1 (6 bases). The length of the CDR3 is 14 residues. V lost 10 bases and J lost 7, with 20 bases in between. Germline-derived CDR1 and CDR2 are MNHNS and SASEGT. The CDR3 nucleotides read TGTGCCATCAGGGAGGGGGGATGGTGCCAGCCCCAGCATTTT. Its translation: CAIREGGWCQPQHF.

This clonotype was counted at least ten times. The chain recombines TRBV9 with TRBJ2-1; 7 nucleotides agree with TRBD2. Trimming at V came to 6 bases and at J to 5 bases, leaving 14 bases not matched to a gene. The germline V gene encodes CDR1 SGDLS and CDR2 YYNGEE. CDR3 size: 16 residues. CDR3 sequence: CASNKYGGGLDNEQFF. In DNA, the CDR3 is TGTGCCAGCAACAAGTACGGGGGAGGGTTAGACAATGAGCAGTTCTTC.

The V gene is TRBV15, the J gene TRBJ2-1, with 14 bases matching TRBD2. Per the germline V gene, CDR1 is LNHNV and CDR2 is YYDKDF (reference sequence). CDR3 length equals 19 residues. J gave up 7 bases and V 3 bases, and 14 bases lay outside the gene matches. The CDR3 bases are TGTGCCACCAGCAGGTCCGGGACTAGCGGGAGTAGTAGTAGGAATGAGCAGTTCTTC. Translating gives CATSRSGTSGSSSRNEQFF.

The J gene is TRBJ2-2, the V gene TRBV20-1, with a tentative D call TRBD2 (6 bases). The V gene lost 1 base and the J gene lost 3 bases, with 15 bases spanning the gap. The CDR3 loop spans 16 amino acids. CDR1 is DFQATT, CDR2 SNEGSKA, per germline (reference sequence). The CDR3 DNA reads TGCAGTGCTAGAGCTGCGATGGGGGGACACACCGGGGAGCTGTTTTTT. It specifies CSARAAMGGHTGELFF.

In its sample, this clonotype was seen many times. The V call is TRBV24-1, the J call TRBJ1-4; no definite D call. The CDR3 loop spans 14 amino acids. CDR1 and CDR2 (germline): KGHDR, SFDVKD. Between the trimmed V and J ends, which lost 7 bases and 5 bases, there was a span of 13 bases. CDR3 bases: TGTGCCACCAGGACTAAAAGGGAGAATGAAAAACTGTTTTTT. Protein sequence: CATRTKRENEKLFF.

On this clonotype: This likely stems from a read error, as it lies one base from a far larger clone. CDR3 amino acids: CASSSSLYEQFF. CDR3 nucleotides: TGTGCCAGCAGTTCTTCCCTTTACGAGCAGTTCTTC. V usage is TRBV6-5 and J usage is TRBJ2-1; D call uncertain. From germline, CDR1 is MNHEY and CDR2 SVGAGI. Trimming took off 4 bases at V and 10 bases at J, with 11 bases between the two ends. The CDR3 is 12 residues long.

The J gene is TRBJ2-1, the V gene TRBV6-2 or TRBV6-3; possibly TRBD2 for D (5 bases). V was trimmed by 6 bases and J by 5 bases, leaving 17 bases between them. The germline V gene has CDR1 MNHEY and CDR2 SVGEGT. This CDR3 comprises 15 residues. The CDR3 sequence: CASSLGEQKNNEQFF. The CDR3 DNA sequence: TGTGCCAGCAGCCTGGGAGAACAAAAAAACAATGAGCAGTTCTTC.

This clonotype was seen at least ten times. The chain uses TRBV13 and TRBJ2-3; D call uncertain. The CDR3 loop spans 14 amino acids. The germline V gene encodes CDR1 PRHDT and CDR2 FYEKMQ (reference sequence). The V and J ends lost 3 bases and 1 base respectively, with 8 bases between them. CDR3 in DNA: TGTGCCAGCAGCTTTCGGTCAGGCACAGATACGCAGTATTTT. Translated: CASSFRSGTDTQYF.

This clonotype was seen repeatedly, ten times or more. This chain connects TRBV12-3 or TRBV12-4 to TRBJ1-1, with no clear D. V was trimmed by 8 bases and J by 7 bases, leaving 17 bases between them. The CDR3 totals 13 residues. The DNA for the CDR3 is TGTGCCAGCGCCGAGGGAATAGGGTTTGAAGCTTTCTTT. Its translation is CASAEGIGFEAFF.

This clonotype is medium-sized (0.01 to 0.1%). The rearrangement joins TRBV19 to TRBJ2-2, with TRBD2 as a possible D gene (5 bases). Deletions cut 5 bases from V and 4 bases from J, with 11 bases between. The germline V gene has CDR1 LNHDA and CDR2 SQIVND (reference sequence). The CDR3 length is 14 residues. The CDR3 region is CASSYSETTGELFF. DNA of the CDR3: TGTGCCAGTAGTTATAGCGAGACCACCGGGGAGCTGTTTTTT.

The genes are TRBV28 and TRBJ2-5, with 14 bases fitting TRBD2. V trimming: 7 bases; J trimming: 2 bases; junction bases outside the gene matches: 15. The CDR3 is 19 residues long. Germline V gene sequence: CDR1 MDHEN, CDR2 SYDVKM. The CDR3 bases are TGTGCCAGCATTCCACCGGGGACTAGCGGGGGCTATAGGCAAGAGACCCAGTACTTC. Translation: CASIPPGTSGGYRQETQYF.

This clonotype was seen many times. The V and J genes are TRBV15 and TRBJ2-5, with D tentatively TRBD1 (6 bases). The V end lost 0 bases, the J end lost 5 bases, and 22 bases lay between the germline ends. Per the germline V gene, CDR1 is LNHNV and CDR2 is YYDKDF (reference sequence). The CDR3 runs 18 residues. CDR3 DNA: TGTGCCACCAGCAGAGATCCGTTACCGGGACACCCTAGGGAGACCCAGTACTTC. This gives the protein CATSRDPLPGHPRETQYF.

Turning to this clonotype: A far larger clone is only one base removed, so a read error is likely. CDR3 sequence (DNA): TGCGCCAGCAGGCAAGATCCCTACGGGAGCTCCTACAATGAGCAGTTCTTC. This gives the protein CASRQDPYGSSYNEQFF. The V and J genes are TRBV7-3 and TRBJ2-1; possible D gene TRBD2, 6 bases. Germline V CDR1 and CDR2: SGHTA, FQGTGA. This CDR3 has 17 amino acids. Looking up the rest from reference TRBV7-3 and TRBJ2-1 gives the full variable domain: GAGVSQTPSNKVTEKGKYVELRCDPISGHTALYWYRQSLGQGPEFLIYFQGTGAADDSGLPNDRFFAVRPEGSVSTLKIQRTERGDSAVYLCASRQDPYGSSYNEQFFGPGTRLTVL.

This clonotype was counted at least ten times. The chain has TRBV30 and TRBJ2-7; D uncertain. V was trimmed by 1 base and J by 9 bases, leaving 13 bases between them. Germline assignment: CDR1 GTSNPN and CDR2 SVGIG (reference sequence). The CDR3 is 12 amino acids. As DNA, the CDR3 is TGTGCCTGGAGTGCCAAATCGCGCCTGCAGTACTTC. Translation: CAWSAKSRLQYF.

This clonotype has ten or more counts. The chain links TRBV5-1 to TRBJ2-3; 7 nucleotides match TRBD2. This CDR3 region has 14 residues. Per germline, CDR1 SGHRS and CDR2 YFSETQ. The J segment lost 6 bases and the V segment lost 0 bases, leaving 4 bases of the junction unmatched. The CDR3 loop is CASSLALAEDTQYF. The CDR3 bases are TGCGCCAGCAGCTTGGCGCTAGCGGAGGATACGCAGTATTTT.

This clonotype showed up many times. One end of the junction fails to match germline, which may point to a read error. The chain's CDR3 is CASSRSLLAGVEDTQYF. The CDR3 nucleotides are TGTGCTAGCAGCAGGTCCCTTTTAGCGGGAGTTGAAGATACGCAGTATTTT. The chain couples TRBV7-7 to TRBJ2-3, with 9 bases that match TRBD2. CDR3 size: 17 residues. Germline V gene sequence: CDR1 SSHAT, CDR2 FNYEAQ (reference sequence).

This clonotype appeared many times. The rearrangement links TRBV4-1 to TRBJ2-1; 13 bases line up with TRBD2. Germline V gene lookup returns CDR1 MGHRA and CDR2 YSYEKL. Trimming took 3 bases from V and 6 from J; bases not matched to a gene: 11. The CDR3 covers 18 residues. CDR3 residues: CASSHNGLAGALSNEQFF. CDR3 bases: TGCGCCAGCAGCCACAATGGACTAGCGGGAGCTCTGAGCAATGAGCAGTTCTTC.

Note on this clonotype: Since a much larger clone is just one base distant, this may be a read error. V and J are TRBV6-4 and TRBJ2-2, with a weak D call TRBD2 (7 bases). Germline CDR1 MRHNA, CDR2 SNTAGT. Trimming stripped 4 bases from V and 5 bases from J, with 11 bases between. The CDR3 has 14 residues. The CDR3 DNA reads TGTGCCAGCAGTGTGGGGGGGCTTACCGGGGAGCTGTTTTTT. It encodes CASSVGGLTGELFF.

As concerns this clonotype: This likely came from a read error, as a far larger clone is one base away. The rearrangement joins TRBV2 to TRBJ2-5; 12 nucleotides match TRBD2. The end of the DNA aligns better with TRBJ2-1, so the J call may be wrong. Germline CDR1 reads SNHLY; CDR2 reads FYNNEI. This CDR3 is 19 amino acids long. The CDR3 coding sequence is TGTGCCAGCAGGGACACCGGACTAGCGGGATGGAGGGGATACAATGAGCAGTTCTTC. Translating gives CASRDTGLAGWRGYNEQFF.

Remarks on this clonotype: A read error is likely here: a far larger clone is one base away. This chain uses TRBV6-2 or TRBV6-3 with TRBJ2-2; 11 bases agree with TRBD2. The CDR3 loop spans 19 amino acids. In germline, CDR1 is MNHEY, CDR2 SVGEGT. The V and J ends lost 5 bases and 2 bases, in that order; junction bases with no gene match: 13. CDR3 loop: CASSDHGVLAGGNTGELFF. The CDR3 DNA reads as TGTGCCAGCAGTGATCATGGTGTCCTAGCGGGAGGAAACACCGGGGAGCTGTTTTTT.

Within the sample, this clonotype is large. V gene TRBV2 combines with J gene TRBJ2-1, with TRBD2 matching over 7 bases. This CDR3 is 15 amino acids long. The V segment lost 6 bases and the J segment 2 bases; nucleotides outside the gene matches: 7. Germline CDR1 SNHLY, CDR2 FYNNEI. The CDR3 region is CASRERDEAYNEQFF. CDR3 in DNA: TGTGCCAGCAGGGAGCGGGACGAGGCCTACAATGAGCAGTTCTTC.